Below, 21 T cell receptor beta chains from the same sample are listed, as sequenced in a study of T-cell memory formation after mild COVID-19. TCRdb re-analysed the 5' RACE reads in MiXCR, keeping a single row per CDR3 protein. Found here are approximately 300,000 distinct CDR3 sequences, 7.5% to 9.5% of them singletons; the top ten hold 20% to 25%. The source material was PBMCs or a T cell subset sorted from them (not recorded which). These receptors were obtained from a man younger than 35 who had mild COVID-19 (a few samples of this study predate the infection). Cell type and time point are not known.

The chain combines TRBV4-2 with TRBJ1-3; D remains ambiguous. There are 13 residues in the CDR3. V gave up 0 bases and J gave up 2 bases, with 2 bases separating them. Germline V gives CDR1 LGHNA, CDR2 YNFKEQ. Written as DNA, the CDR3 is TGTGCCAGCAGCCAAGATGCTGGAAACACCATATATTTT. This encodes CASSQDAGNTIYF.

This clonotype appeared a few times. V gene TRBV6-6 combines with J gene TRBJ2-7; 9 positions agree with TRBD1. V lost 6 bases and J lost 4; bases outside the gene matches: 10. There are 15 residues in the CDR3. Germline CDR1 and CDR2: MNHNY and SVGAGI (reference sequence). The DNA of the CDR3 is TGTGCCAGCAGCCCCGACCGGGACAGGGCGTACGAGCAGTACTTC. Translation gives CASSPDRDRAYEQYF.

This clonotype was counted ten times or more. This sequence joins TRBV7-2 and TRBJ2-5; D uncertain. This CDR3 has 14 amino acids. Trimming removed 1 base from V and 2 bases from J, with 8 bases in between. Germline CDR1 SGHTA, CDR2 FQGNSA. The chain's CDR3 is CASSLVFNQETQYF. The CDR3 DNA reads TGTGCCAGCAGCTTAGTGTTTAATCAAGAGACCCAGTACTTC.

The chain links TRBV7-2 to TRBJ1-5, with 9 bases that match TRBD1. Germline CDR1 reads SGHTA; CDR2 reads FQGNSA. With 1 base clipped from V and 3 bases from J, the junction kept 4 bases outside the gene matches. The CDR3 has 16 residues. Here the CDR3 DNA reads TGTGCCAGCAGCTTAGGGGGGACAGGGCCCAATCAGCCCCAGCATTTT. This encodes CASSLGGTGPNQPQHF.

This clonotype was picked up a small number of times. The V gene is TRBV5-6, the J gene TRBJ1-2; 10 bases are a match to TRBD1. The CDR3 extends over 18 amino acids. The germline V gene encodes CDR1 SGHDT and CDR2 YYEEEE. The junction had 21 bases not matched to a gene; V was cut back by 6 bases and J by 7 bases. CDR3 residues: CASTQTGGTGAMEFGYTF. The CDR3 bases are TGTGCCAGCACCCAAACCGGCGGGACAGGGGCGATGGAGTTTGGCTACACCTTC. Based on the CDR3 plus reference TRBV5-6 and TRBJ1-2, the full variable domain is DAGVTQSPTHLIKTRGQQVTLRCSPKSGHDTVSWYQQALGQGPQFIFQYYEEEERQRGNFPDRFSGHQFPNYSSELNVNALLLGDSALYLCASTQTGGTGAMEFGYTFGSGTRLTVV.

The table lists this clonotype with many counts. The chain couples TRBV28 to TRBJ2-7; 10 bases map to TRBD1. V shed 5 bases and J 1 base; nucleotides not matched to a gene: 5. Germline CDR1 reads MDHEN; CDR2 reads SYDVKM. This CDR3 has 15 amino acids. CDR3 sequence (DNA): TGTGCCAGCAGTGCGGGACAGGGGCATTCCTACGAGCAGTACGTC. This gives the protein CASSAGQGHSYEQYV.

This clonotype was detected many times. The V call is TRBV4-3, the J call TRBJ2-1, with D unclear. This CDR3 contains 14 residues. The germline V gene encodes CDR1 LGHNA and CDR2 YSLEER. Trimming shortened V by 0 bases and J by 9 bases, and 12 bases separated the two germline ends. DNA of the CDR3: TGCGCCAGCAGCCAAGAAGCCCTCATGGGTGAGCAGTTCTTC. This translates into CASSQEALMGEQFF.

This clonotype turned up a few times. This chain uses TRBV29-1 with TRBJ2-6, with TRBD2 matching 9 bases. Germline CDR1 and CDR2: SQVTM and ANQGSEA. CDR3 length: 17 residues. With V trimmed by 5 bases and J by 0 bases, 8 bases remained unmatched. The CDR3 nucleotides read TGCAGCGTTCGTATGACTAGCGGCCACTCTGGGGCCAACGTCCTGACTTTC. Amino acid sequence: CSVRMTSGHSGANVLTF. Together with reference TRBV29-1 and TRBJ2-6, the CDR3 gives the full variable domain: SAVISQKPSRDICQRGTSLTIQCQVDSQVTMMFWYRQQPGQSLTLIATANQGSEATYESGFVIDKFPISRPNLTFSTLTVSNMSPEDSSIYLCSVRMTSGHSGANVLTFGAGSRLTVL.

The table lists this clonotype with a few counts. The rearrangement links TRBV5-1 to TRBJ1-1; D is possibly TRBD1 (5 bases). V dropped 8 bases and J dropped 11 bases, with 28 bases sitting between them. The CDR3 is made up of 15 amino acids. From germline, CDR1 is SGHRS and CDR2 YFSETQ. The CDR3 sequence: CASRPMTATAEGAFF. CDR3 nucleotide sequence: TGCGCCAGTCGGCCTATGACAGCCACCGCAGAGGGGGCTTTCTTT.

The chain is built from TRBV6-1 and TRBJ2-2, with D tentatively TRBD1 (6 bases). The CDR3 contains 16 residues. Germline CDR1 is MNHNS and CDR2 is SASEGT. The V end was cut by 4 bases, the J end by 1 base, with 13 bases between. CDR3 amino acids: CASSGWGQMNTGELFF. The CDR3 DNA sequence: TGTGCCAGCAGTGGCTGGGGACAAATGAACACCGGGGAGCTGTTTTTT.

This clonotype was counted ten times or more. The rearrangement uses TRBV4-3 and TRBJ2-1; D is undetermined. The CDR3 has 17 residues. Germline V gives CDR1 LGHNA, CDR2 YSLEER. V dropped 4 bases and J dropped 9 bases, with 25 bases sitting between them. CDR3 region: CASSLRPPRPVMVEQFF. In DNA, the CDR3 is TGCGCCAGCAGCCTAAGACCGCCGCGCCCGGTGATGGTTGAGCAGTTCTTC.

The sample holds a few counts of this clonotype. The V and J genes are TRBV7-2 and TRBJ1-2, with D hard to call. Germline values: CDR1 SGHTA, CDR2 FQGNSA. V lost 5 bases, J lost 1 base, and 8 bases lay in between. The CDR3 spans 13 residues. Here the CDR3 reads CASSPTLNYGYTF. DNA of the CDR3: TGTGCCAGCAGCCCAACACTTAACTATGGCTACACCTTC.

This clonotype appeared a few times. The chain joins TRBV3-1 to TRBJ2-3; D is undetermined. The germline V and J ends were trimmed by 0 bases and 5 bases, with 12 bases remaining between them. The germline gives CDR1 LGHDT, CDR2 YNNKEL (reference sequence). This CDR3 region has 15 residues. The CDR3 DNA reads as TGTGCCAGCAGCCAAGAGGGGTCCCCGGGAGATACGCAGTATTTT. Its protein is CASSQEGSPGDTQYF.

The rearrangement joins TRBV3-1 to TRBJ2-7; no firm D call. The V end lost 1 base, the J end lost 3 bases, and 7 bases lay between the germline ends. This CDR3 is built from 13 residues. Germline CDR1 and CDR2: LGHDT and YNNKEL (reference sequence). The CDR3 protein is CASSQVAHYEQYF. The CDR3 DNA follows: TGTGCCAGCAGCCAAGTGGCGCACTACGAGCAGTACTTC.

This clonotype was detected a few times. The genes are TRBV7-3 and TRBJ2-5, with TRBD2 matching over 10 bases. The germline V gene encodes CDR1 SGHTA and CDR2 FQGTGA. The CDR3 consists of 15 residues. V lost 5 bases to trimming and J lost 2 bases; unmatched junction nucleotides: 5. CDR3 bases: TGTGCCAGCAGCCAACTAGCGGGGATACAAGAGACCCAGTACTTC. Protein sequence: CASSQLAGIQETQYF.

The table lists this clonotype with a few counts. DNA of the CDR3: TGTGCCAGCTGGGCACCACACAAGGGCAAAAACATTCAGTACTTC. Translation: CASWAPHKGKNIQYF. This chain joins TRBV27 and TRBJ2-4; D not certain. This CDR3 has 15 residues. The V and J ends lost 8 bases and 3 bases respectively, with 17 bases between them. CDR1 and CDR2 from the germline V gene are MNHEY and SMNVEV (reference sequence).

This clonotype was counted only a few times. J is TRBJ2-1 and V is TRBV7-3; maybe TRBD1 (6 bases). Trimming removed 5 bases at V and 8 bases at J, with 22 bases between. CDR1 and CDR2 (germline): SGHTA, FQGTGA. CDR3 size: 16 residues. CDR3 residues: CASSTMGAAEVDEQFF. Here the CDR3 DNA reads TGTGCCAGCAGCACAATGGGGGCAGCGGAGGTAGATGAGCAGTTCTTC. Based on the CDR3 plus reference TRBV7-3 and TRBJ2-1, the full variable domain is GAGVSQTPSNKVTEKGKYVELRCDPISGHTALYWYRQSLGQGPEFLIYFQGTGAADDSGLPNDRFFAVRPEGSVSTLKIQRTERGDSAVYLCASSTMGAAEVDEQFFGPGTRLTVL.

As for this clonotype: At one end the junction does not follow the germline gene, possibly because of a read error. The CDR3 reads CASSPQGASYNEQFF. CDR3 DNA: TGTGCTAGCAGCCCACAGGGGGCTAGCTACAATGAGCAGTTCTTC. The chain employs TRBV7-7 and TRBJ2-1; TRBD1 matches 9 bases. The CDR3 is 15 amino acids. Germline V gene lookup returns CDR1 SSHAT and CDR2 FNYEAQ (reference sequence).

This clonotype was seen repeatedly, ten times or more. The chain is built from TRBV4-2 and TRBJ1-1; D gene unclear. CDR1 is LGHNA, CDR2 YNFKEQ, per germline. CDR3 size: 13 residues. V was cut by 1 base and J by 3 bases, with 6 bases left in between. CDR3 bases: TGTGCCAGCAGCCAAGGGGTTGACACTGAAGCTTTCTTT. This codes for CASSQGVDTEAFF.

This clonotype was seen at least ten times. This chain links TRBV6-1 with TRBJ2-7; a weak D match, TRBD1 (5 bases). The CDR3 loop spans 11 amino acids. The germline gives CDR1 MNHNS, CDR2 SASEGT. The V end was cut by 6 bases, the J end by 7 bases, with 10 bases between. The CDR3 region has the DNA TGTGCCAGCAGCCAGGGTTGGGAGCAGTACGTC. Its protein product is CASSQGWEQYV.

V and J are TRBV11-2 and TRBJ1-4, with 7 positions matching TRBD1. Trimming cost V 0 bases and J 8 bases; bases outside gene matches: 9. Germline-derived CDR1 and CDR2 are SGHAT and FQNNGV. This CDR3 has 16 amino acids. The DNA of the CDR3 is TGTGCCAGCAGCTTAGATTGGGAGACAGGGAACGAAAAACTGTTTTTT. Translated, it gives CASSLDWETGNEKLFF.